These 9 T cell receptor beta chains originate from one sample sequenced in a study of blood T cell repertoires in COVID-19. TCRdb's copy holds only in-frame clones and misses some; the assay was immunoSEQ multiplex PCR. Of roughly 200,000 clones in the sample, roughly 80% were seen once. The sequenced sample was peripheral blood. The receptor source for this set is a middle-aged woman with COVID-19, enrolled during active disease.

The chain is built from TRBV6-5 and TRBJ1-3; D remains ambiguous. Trimming took 8 bases from V and 4 from J, leaving 12 bases between them. Germline lookup yields CDR1 MNHEY and CDR2 SVGAGI. This CDR3 is 13 amino acids long. The CDR3 DNA reads TGTGCCAGCGACTTGAACGGGGGAAACACCATATATTTT. Its translation: CASDLNGGNTIYF.

V is TRBV5-1 and J is TRBJ2-5; 8 nucleotides match TRBD2. Germline assignment: CDR1 SGHRS and CDR2 YFSETQ. J lost 5 bases, V lost 2 bases, and 8 bases had no gene match. The CDR3 runs to 15 residues. The CDR3 DNA reads as TGCGCCAGCAGCTTCGGGGGGGCCTCCCAGGAGACCCAGTACTTC. Amino acids: CASSFGGASQETQYF.

On this clone itself: The conserved final phenylalanine or tryptophan is absent from the CDR3, which likely points to a read error. The DNA is left out, because the CDR3 cannot be placed on it with certainty; the CDR3 is given as TCRdb lists it. The chain carries TRBV21-1 and TRBJ2-7; the table assigns TRBD2, which was not confirmed against the DNA. TRBV21-1 constitutes a pseudogene. The CDR3 totals 9 residues, both ends included. CDR3 loop: CASSKCAPA.

The chain joins TRBV5-1 to TRBJ1-2, with D hard to call. The CDR3 sequence is 15 residues long. From germline, CDR1 is SGHRS and CDR2 YFSETQ. Trimming cost V 0 bases and J 4 bases, with 13 bases left between them. CDR3 region: CASSLANEGVYGYTF. CDR3 sequence (DNA): TGCGCCAGCAGCTTGGCCAATGAGGGTGTCTATGGCTACACCTTC.

J is TRBJ2-3 and V is TRBV2; 9 bases are a match to TRBD2. With V trimmed by 1 base and J by 1 base, 0 bases remained unmatched. The CDR3 spans 15 residues. The V gene's germline CDR1 is SNHLY and CDR2 FYNNEI. The CDR3 spells CASSEVAGGTDTQYF. DNA of the CDR3: TGTGCCAGCAGTGAAGTAGCGGGAGGCACAGATACGCAGTATTTT. The complete variable domain, with remaining parts taken from reference TRBV2 and TRBJ2-3, reads EPEVTQTPSHQVTQMGQEVILRCVPISNHLYFYWYRQILGQKVEFLVSFYNNEISEKSEIFDDQFSVERPDGSNFTLKIRSTKLEDSAMYFCASSEVAGGTDTQYFGPGTRLTVL.

The chain has TRBV18 and TRBJ1-1; 9 bases map to TRBD1. With 4 bases clipped from V and 2 bases from J, the junction kept 2 bases outside the gene matches. The CDR3 covers 14 residues. Germline lookup yields CDR1 KGHSH and CDR2 LQKENI. Here the CDR3 DNA reads TGTGCCAGCTCACGGGACAGGGCCAACACTGAAGCTTTCTTT. Encoded protein: CASSRDRANTEAFF.

The chain combines TRBV19 with TRBJ1-2; D is possibly TRBD1 (6 bases). The CDR3 totals 12 residues. V was cut by 5 bases and J by 2 bases, with 6 bases left in between. In germline, CDR1 is LNHDA, CDR2 SQIVND (reference sequence). In nucleotides, the CDR3 is TGTGCCAGTAGTGGACAGAACTATGGCTACACCTTC. Residues: CASSGQNYGYTF. Full variable domain (outside the CDR3, taken from reference TRBV19 and TRBJ1-2): DGGITQSPKYLFRKEGQNVTLSCEQNLNHDAMYWYRQDPGQGLRLIYYSQIVNDFQKGDIAEGYSVSREKKESFPLTVTSAQKNPTAFYLCASSGQNYGYTFGSGTRLTVV.

In nucleotides, the CDR3 is TGTGCCAGCAGCCCCAACGCGGGGGGCCGTGCTACCGAGCAGTACTTC. Translating it yields CASSPNAGGRATEQYF. The chain combines TRBV3-1 (or the pseudogene TRBV3-2) with TRBJ2-7; TRBD2 agrees at 8 bases. The CDR3 runs 16 residues. Germline V gene sequence: CDR1 LGHDT, CDR2 YNNKEL (reference sequence). V trimming: 4 bases; J trimming: 6 bases; junction bases outside the gene matches: 14.

This chain connects TRBV16 to TRBJ2-1; 9 nucleotides match TRBD2. The ends lost 2 bases at V and 9 bases at J; junction bases unmatched: 26. Germline CDR1 and CDR2: KGHSY and FQNENV. This CDR3 region has 21 residues. CDR3 amino acids: CASSQRRGGFGYIPKNSEQFF. DNA for the CDR3: TGTGCCAGCAGCCAAAGGCGGGGGGGTTTTGGATACATCCCTAAGAACAGTGAGCAGTTCTTC.